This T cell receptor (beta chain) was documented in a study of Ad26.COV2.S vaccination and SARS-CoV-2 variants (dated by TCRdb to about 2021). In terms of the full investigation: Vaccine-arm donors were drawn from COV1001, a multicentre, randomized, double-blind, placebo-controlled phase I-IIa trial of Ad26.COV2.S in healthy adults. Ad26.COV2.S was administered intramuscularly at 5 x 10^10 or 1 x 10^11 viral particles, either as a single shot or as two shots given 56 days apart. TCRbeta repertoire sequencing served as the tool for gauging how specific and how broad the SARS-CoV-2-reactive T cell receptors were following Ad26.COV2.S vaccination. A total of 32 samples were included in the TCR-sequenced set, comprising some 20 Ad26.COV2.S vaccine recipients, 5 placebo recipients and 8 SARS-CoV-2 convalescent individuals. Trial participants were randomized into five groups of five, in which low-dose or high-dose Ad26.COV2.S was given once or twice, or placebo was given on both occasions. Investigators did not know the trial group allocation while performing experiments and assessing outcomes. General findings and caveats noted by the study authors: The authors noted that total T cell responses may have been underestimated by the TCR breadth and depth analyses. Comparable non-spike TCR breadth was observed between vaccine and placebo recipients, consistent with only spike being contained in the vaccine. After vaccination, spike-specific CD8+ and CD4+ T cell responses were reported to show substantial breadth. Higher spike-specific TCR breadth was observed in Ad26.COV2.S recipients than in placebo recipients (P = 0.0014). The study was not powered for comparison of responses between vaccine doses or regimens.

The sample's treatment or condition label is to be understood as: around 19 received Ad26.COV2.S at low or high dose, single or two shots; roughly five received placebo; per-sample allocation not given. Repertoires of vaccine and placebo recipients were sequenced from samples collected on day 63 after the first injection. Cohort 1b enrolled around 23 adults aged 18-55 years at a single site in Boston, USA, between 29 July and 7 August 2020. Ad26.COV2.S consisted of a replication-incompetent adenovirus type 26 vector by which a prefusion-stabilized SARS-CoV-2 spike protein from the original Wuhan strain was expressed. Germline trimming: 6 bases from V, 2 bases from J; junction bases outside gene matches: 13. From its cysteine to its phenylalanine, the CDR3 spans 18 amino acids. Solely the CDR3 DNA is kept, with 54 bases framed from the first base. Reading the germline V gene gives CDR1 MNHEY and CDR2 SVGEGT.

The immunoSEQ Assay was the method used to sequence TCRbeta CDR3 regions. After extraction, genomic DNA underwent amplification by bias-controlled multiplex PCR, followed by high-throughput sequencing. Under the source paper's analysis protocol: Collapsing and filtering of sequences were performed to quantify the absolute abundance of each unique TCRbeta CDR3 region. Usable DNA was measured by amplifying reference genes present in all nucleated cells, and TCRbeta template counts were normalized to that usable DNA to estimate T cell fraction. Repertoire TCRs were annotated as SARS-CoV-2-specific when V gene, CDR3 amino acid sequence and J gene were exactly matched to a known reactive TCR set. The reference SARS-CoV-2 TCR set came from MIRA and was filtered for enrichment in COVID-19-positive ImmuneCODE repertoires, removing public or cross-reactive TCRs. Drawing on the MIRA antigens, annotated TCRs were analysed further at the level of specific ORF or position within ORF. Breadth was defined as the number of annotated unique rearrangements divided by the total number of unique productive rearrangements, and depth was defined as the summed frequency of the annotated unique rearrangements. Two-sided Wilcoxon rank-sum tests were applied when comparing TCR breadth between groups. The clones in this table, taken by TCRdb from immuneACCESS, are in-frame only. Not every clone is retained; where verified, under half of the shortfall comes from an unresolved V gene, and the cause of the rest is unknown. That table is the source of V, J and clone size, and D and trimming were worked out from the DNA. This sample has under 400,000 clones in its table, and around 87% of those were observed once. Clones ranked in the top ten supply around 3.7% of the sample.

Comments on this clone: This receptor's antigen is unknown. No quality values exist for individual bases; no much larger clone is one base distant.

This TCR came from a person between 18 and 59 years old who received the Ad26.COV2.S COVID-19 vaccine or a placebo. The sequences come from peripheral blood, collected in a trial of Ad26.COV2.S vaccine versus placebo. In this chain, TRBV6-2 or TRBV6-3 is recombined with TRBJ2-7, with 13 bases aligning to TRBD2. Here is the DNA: TGTGCCAGCAGCCCCCCCTCCTCCGGGACTAGCGGGACCTACGAGCAGTACTTC. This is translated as CASSPPSSGTSGTYEQYF.